Below, 18 T cell receptor beta chains from the same sample are listed, as sequenced in a study of blood T cell repertoires in COVID-19. The method was immunoSEQ multiplex PCR; TCRdb's version includes in-frame clones alone and lacks a portion of them. The top ten hold roughly 3% of the sample, which has some 350,000 clones, around 90% seen once. The source material was peripheral blood. These receptor sequences come from a woman younger than 35 who had recovered from COVID-19.

In nucleotides, the CDR3 is TGCGCCAGCAGCCCGACTAGCGGGAGGACCTACAATGAGCAGTTCTTC. This encodes CASSPTSGRTYNEQFF. This chain links TRBV5-1 with TRBJ2-1, with 13 bases lining up with TRBD2. With 4 bases clipped from V and 2 bases from J, the junction kept 3 bases outside the gene matches. CDR3 length equals 16 residues. CDR1 and CDR2 (germline): SGHRS, YFSETQ.

This clone was recorded once. V usage is TRBV25-1 and J usage is TRBJ1-3, with a possible D match to TRBD1 (6 bases). Trimming shortened V by 2 bases and J by 1 base, and 12 bases separated the two germline ends. Germline assignment: CDR1 MGHDK and CDR2 SYGVNS. The CDR3 sequence is 16 residues long. The CDR3 DNA reads as TGTGCCAGCAGTGAAACAGGGATAGTGTCTGGAAACACCATATATTTT. Translating it yields CASSETGIVSGNTIYF.

The chain has TRBV11-2 and TRBJ2-3; D unclear. The CDR3 is 14 residues long. Germline V lookup: CDR1 SGHAT, CDR2 FQNNGV. Trimming left V 5 bases short and J 4 bases short, with 13 bases between. The CDR3 nucleotides read TGTGCCAGCAGCCTCCAATTGGCCGCAGATACGCAGTATTTT. As protein: CASSLQLAADTQYF.

The chain combines TRBV10-2 with TRBJ2-1, with D tentatively TRBD2 (6 bases). Germline V gene lookup returns CDR1 WSHSY and CDR2 SAAADI. V was shortened by 3 bases and J by 9 bases, with 9 bases between the two germline ends. This CDR3 has 12 amino acids. The CDR3 nucleotides read TGCGCCAGCAGTGATAAGCGGGCTGAGCAGTTCTTC. Translating it yields CASSDKRAEQFF.

The V gene is TRBV30, the J gene TRBJ2-2; TRBD1 might be the D (6 bases). V lost 3 bases, J lost 4 bases, and 9 bases lay in between. The CDR3 loop spans 13 amino acids. Germline values: CDR1 GTSNPN, CDR2 SVGIG (reference sequence). The CDR3 DNA is TGTGCCTGGAGGGAACAGGGCACCGGGGAGCTGTTTTTT. It codes for CAWREQGTGELFF.

The J gene is TRBJ2-1, the V gene TRBV5-1; 11 bases map to TRBD2. Trimming cost V 0 bases and J 8 bases; bases outside gene matches: 10. The CDR3 is made up of 17 amino acids. Germline values: CDR1 SGHRS, CDR2 YFSETQ. CDR3 protein: CASSLALLAGGNYEQFF. CDR3 bases: TGCGCCAGCAGCTTGGCCCTCCTAGCGGGAGGTAACTATGAGCAGTTCTTC. Drawing the rest from reference TRBV5-1 and TRBJ2-1, the complete variable domain is KAGVTQTPRYLIKTRGQQVTLSCSPISGHRSVSWYQQTPGQGLQFLFEYFSETQRNKGNFPGRFSGRQFSNSRSEMNVSTLELGDSALYLCASSLALLAGGNYEQFFGPGTRLTVL.

J is TRBJ1-2 and V is TRBV30; TRBD1 might be the D (6 bases). The CDR3 loop spans 14 amino acids. Germline CDR1 GTSNPN, CDR2 SVGIG (reference sequence). V was pared by 3 bases and J by 5 bases, with 16 bases between. The CDR3 sequence: CAWSSVRGGYGYTF. The DNA for the CDR3 is TGTGCCTGGAGCTCTGTCAGGGGAGGGTATGGCTACACCTTC.

The J gene is TRBJ1-1, the V gene TRBV7-9, with D perhaps TRBD1 (6 bases). There are 15 residues in the CDR3. V lost 4 bases to trimming and J lost 3 bases, with 15 bases between them. The germline V gene encodes CDR1 SEHNR and CDR2 FQNEAQ (reference sequence). CDR3 residues: CASSSNQGWDTEAFF. CDR3 coding DNA: TGTGCCAGCAGCTCCAATCAGGGGTGGGACACTGAAGCTTTCTTT. The full variable domain, in which reference TRBV7-9 and TRBJ1-1 provide the parts outside the CDR3, is DTGVSQNPRHKITKRGQNVTFRCDPISEHNRLYWYRQTLGQGPEFLTYFQNEAQLEKSRLLSDRFSAERPKGSFSTLEIQRTEQGDSAMYLCASSSNQGWDTEAFFGQGTRLTVV.

This clone was seen only a few times. The chain is built from TRBV28 and TRBJ2-5; TRBD1 is a possible D gene (6 bases). Germline CDR1 and CDR2: MDHEN and SYDVKM. CDR3 length equals 15 residues. Trimming took 6 bases from V and 3 from J, leaving 17 bases between them. The CDR3 DNA sequence: TGTGCCAGCAGGGAGACGGGTACAGGGAAAGAGACCCAGTACTTC. Translation gives CASRETGTGKETQYF.

V and J are TRBV7-8 and TRBJ1-1, with D tentatively TRBD1 (5 bases). The V gene lost 2 bases and the J gene lost 1 base, with 11 bases spanning the gap. The CDR3 loop spans 15 amino acids. CDR1 and CDR2 from the germline V gene are SGHVS and FQNEAQ. The CDR3 is CASSLLYGANTEAFF. CDR3 coding DNA: TGTGCCAGCAGCTTATTGTATGGGGCGAACACTGAAGCTTTCTTT.

The rearrangement joins TRBV6-5 to TRBJ2-7; a possible D gene is TRBD2 (6 bases). The CDR3 has 14 amino acids. CDR1 and CDR2 from the germline V gene are MNHEY and SVGAGI. With 6 bases removed from V and 5 bases from J, the gap between germline ends came to 17 bases. CDR3 region: CASSVEGGNHEQYV. The DNA for the CDR3 is TGTGCCAGCAGCGTGGAGGGCGGGAACCACGAGCAGTACGTC.

This chain joins TRBV2 and TRBJ2-5; 11 bases agree with TRBD2. The CDR3 sequence is 15 residues long. From germline, CDR1 is SNHLY and CDR2 FYNNEI. Losses at the gene ends were 3 bases for V and 4 bases for J; bases not matched to a gene: 4. CDR3: CASSDSLAGGETQYF. For the CDR3, the DNA is TGTGCCAGCAGTGATAGCCTAGCGGGGGGAGAGACCCAGTACTTC.

The chain carries TRBV3-1 (or the pseudogene TRBV3-2) and TRBJ2-3; D remains unclear. The V end was cut by 1 base, the J end by 3 bases, with 14 bases between. CDR1 and CDR2 (germline): LGHDT, YNNKEL (reference sequence). This CDR3 has 16 residues. DNA of the CDR3: TGTGCCAGCAGCCAAGTGGTCGCCTATGTTACAGATACGCAGTATTTT. It codes for CASSQVVAYVTDTQYF.

The chain has TRBV7-2 and TRBJ2-3; 8 nucleotides agree with TRBD2. Germline lookup yields CDR1 SGHTA and CDR2 FQGNSA. With 2 bases clipped from V and 4 bases from J, the junction kept 5 bases outside the gene matches. The CDR3 has 15 residues. The CDR3 loop is CASSLWREAADTQYF. Here the CDR3 DNA reads TGTGCCAGCAGCTTATGGCGGGAGGCGGCAGATACGCAGTATTTT.

The J gene is TRBJ1-6, the V gene TRBV13; D ambiguous. V was clipped by 0 bases and J by 7 bases, with 16 bases between them. Germline V gene sequence: CDR1 PRHDT, CDR2 FYEKMQ (reference sequence). This CDR3 is built from 17 residues. DNA of the CDR3: TGTGCCAGCAGCTTAGGGGAGCCAAACTACGAAAATTCACCCCTCCACTTT. Its translation is CASSLGEPNYENSPLHF.

This sequence joins TRBV14 and TRBJ1-2; D is uncertain. This CDR3 is 14 amino acids long. V gave up 3 bases and J gave up 4 bases, with 12 bases separating them. Germline CDR1 is SGHDN and CDR2 is FVKESK. The CDR3 bases are TGTGCCAGCAGCCAGGGCCGCCGCACCTATGGCTACACCTTC. Translation gives CASSQGRRTYGYTF.

The rearrangement uses TRBV3-1 (or the pseudogene TRBV3-2) and TRBJ2-5; TRBD2 agrees at 14 bases. Looked up from germline, CDR1 is LGHDT and CDR2 is YNNKEL (reference sequence). The length of the CDR3 is 19 residues. V lost 1 base to trimming and J lost 1 base; unmatched junction nucleotides: 8. CDR3 residues: CASSQAGTSGRSPQETQYF. The CDR3 DNA reads as TGTGCCAGCAGCCAAGCCGGGACTAGCGGGAGATCCCCCCAAGAGACCCAGTACTTC.

The genes are TRBV18 and TRBJ2-1; 14 nucleotides align to TRBD2. The V segment lost 3 bases and the J segment 7 bases; nucleotides outside the gene matches: 5. From germline, CDR1 is KGHSH and CDR2 LQKENI. CDR3 length: 16 residues. In DNA, the CDR3 is TGTGCCAGCTCACCCAGACTAGCGGGAGGGCCGAATGAGCAGTTCTTC. Protein: CASSPRLAGGPNEQFF.